The 31 T cell receptor beta chains presented below share a single source sample, sequenced in a study of T cell responses to AZD1222 COVID-19 vaccine. Clones were read by immunoSEQ multiplex PCR, and TCRdb kept only the in-frame ones, dropping some. The sample includes about 120,000 clones, roughly 90% of them seen just once. Material: peripheral blood, obtained on day 0 of AZD1222 vaccination. These receptors originate from an adult in good health.

V gene TRBV18 combines with J gene TRBJ1-6, with D perhaps TRBD1 (6 bases). The CDR3 covers 14 residues. V shed 3 bases and J shed 14 bases, with 17 bases lying between them. Germline CDR1 is KGHSH and CDR2 is LQKENI. As DNA, the CDR3 is TGTGCCAGCTCACCCAACCGGGACATTAGGACCCTCCACTTT. It yields the protein CASSPNRDIRTLHF. Looking up the rest from reference TRBV18 and TRBJ1-6 gives the full variable domain: NAGVMQNPRHLVRRRGQEARLRCSPMKGHSHVYWYRQLPEEGLKFMVYLQKENIIDESGMPKERFSAEFPKEGPSILRIQQVVRGDSAAYFCASSPNRDIRTLHFGNGTRLTVT.

The CDR3 loop is CASSPRGGINSPLHF. The CDR3 DNA reads TGTGCCAGTAGTCCCAGGGGAGGAATTAATTCACCCCTCCACTTT. This sequence joins TRBV19 and TRBJ1-6; a possible D gene is TRBD1 (6 bases). The CDR3 spans 15 residues. Trimming pared 5 bases from V and 6 bases from J, leaving 14 bases between. Germline V CDR1 and CDR2: LNHDA, SQIVND (reference sequence).

This clone was recorded only once. The chain carries TRBV20-1 and TRBJ2-5; perhaps D is TRBD1 or TRBD2 (7 bases each). The V end lost 3 bases, the J end lost 4 bases, and 12 bases lay between the germline ends. The CDR3 totals 13 residues. Germline values: CDR1 DFQATT, CDR2 SNEGSKA (reference sequence). The CDR3 DNA sequence: TGCAGTGCTAGTCCAGGGGGGGTAGAGACCCAGTACTTC. Its protein product is CSASPGGVETQYF.

The chain employs TRBV19 and TRBJ2-3; the match to TRBD2 covers 9 bases. The CDR3 extends over 17 amino acids. The trim removed 0 bases at V and 1 base at J, leaving 5 bases unmatched. The germline CDR1 and CDR2 sequences are LNHDA and SQIVND (reference sequence). The CDR3 DNA reads as TGTGCCAGTAGTATAGATCTGGCTAGCGGGGGCACAGATACGCAGTATTTT. This encodes CASSIDLASGGTDTQYF.

The chain joins TRBV5-4 to TRBJ1-1; 11 bases map to TRBD1. Germline-derived CDR1 and CDR2 are SGHNT and YYREEE (reference sequence). The CDR3 runs 17 residues. Trimming cost V 5 bases and J 4 bases; bases outside gene matches: 13. DNA for the CDR3: TGTGCCAGCAGACATGGACAGGGGGCGCCGGTGGGCACTGAAGCTTTCTTT. Amino acid sequence: CASRHGQGAPVGTEAFF.

This chain uses TRBV5-1 with TRBJ1-2, with a weak D call TRBD1 (5 bases). CDR1 and CDR2 from the germline V gene are SGHRS and YFSETQ. The CDR3 length is 14 residues. The V gene lost 4 bases and the J gene lost 8 bases, with 18 bases spanning the gap. CDR3 DNA: TGCGCCAGCAGCGCCGACGGACAACTGCCCGGCTACACCTTC. Protein product: CASSADGQLPGYTF. The entire variable domain, with the rest obtained from reference TRBV5-1 and TRBJ1-2, is as follows: KAGVTQTPRYLIKTRGQQVTLSCSPISGHRSVSWYQQTPGQGLQFLFEYFSETQRNKGNFPGRFSGRQFSNSRSEMNVSTLELGDSALYLCASSADGQLPGYTFGSGTRLTVV.

The rearrangement uses TRBV6-5 and TRBJ1-2; D uncertain. Germline values: CDR1 MNHEY, CDR2 SVGAGI. V lost 6 bases, J lost 6 bases, and 14 bases lay in between. The CDR3 loop spans 13 amino acids. The DNA of the CDR3 is TGTGCCAGCAGGATGGACCTCGTACATGGCTACACCTTC. Protein sequence: CASRMDLVHGYTF.

The V gene is TRBV11-2, the J gene TRBJ1-2; a weak D match, TRBD1 (6 bases). The CDR3 contains 13 residues. Trimming stripped 5 bases from V and 6 bases from J, with 13 bases between. Germline V gives CDR1 SGHAT, CDR2 FQNNGV. The CDR3 coding sequence is TGTGCCAGCAGCCCGGACAGACGGGATGGCTACACCTTC. This translates into CASSPDRRDGYTF.

V is TRBV2 and J is TRBJ2-3, with D possibly being TRBD1 or TRBD2 (6 bases each). The CDR3 loop spans 14 amino acids. CDR1 is SNHLY and CDR2 is FYNNEI in the germline V gene. Trimming removed 9 bases at V and 3 bases at J, with 16 bases between. The DNA for the CDR3 is TGTGCCAGGACCCGAACGGGGGCGACAGATACGCAGTATTTT. It codes for CARTRTGATDTQYF.

This clone has a count of ten or more. The gene calls are TRBV6-5 and TRBJ1-4; unclear D gene. The length of the CDR3 is 13 residues. Trimming stripped 3 bases from V and 8 bases from J, with 10 bases between. The germline V gene encodes CDR1 MNHEY and CDR2 SVGAGI. CDR3 DNA: TGTGCCAGCAGTTATAGGCCGCGGGAAAAACTGTTTTTT. This translates into CASSYRPREKLFF.

The chain joins TRBV7-7 to TRBJ1-1; the match to TRBD1 covers 7 bases. V was pared by 6 bases and J by 6 bases, with 13 bases of the junction left unmatched. In germline, CDR1 is SSHAT, CDR2 FNYEAQ (reference sequence). This CDR3 is 15 amino acids long. The CDR3 nucleotides are TGTGCCAGCAGTCCCATAACGGGACAGCGCCCTGAAGCTTTCTTT. Translating it yields CASSPITGQRPEAFF. Combining the CDR3 with reference TRBV7-7 and TRBJ1-1 gives the whole variable domain GAGVSQSPRYKVTKRGQDVTLRCDPISSHATLYWYQQALGQGPEFLTYFNYEAQPDKSGLPSDRFSAERPEGSISTLTIQRTEQRDSAMYRCASSPITGQRPEAFFGQGTRLTVV.

The chain uses TRBV15 and TRBJ1-1; possible D gene TRBD1, 6 bases. CDR3 length: 16 amino acids. Germline V CDR1 and CDR2: LNHNV, YYDKDF (reference sequence). Trimming stripped 4 bases from V and 0 bases from J, with 15 bases between. CDR3 region: CATSKGQLNMNTEAFF. Here the CDR3 DNA reads TGTGCCACCAGCAAAGGACAGTTAAATATGAACACTGAAGCTTTCTTT. The full variable domain, completed using reference TRBV15 and TRBJ1-1, is DAMVIQNPRYQVTQFGKPVTLSCSQTLNHNVMYWYQQKSSQAPKLLFHYYDKDFNNEADTPDNFQSRRPNTSFCFLDIRSPGLGDTAMYLCATSKGQLNMNTEAFFGQGTRLTVV.

This clone was detected a few times. J is TRBJ1-3 and V is TRBV18; D unresolved. Trimming took off 2 bases at V and 1 base at J, with 9 bases between the two ends. Germline values: CDR1 KGHSH, CDR2 LQKENI. This CDR3 has 15 residues. CDR3 loop: CASSPKASSGNTIYF. The DNA for the CDR3 is TGTGCCAGCTCACCAAAGGCTTCGTCTGGAAACACCATATATTTT.

This rearrangement joins TRBV7-2 to TRBJ1-3; no clear D. CDR1 and CDR2 (germline): SGHTA, FQGNSA. Trimming pared 5 bases from V and 4 bases from J, leaving 15 bases between. This CDR3 comprises 15 residues. The CDR3 region has the DNA TGTGCCAGCAGCGAGCTGGGGTCGGGAGGAAACACCATATATTTT. As protein: CASSELGSGGNTIYF.

In DNA, the CDR3 is TGTGCCAGCTCACCACCGTTCGGGGTTCCTAACTATGGCTACACCTTC. Its translation: CASSPPFGVPNYGYTF. The chain couples TRBV18 to TRBJ1-2; unclear D gene. Trimming left V 0 bases short and J 0 bases short, with 11 bases between. The germline V gene encodes CDR1 KGHSH and CDR2 LQKENI. This CDR3 contains 16 residues.

J is TRBJ1-5 and V is TRBV7-8; D is possibly TRBD1 (6 bases). The length of the CDR3 is 17 residues. CDR1 SGHVS and CDR2 FQNEAQ come from the germline V gene. V gave up 5 bases and J gave up 0 bases, with 17 bases separating them. The CDR3 protein is CASSPEIQGYSNQPQHF. CDR3 nucleotides: TGTGCCAGCAGCCCGGAGATACAGGGTTATAGCAATCAGCCCCAGCATTTT.

V gene TRBV5-4 combines with J gene TRBJ1-2; D is perhaps TRBD1 (6 bases). Germline CDR1 SGHNT, CDR2 YYREEE (reference sequence). This CDR3 spans 13 amino acids. V lost 1 base, J lost 2 bases, and 6 bases lay in between. In DNA form, the CDR3 reads TGTGCCAGCAGCTTGCAGGGGAACTATGGCTACACCTTC. Translation gives CASSLQGNYGYTF.

The rearrangement uses TRBV5-1 and TRBJ1-2; D not certain. The CDR3 contains 13 residues. V dropped 0 bases and J dropped 5 bases, with 8 bases sitting between them. Germline CDR1 reads SGHRS; CDR2 reads YFSETQ. CDR3 in amino acids: CASSLETPYGYTF. CDR3 DNA sequence: TGCGCCAGCAGCTTGGAGACACCTTATGGCTACACCTTC.

This chain links TRBV29-1 with TRBJ2-5, with a possible D match to TRBD2 (6 bases). Germline V lookup: CDR1 SQVTM, CDR2 ANQGSEA. This CDR3 is 15 amino acids long. The germline V and J ends were trimmed by 7 bases and 3 bases, with 21 bases remaining between them. The CDR3 protein is CSAGHTLGGEETQYF. CDR3 coding DNA: TGCAGCGCAGGGCATACTTTGGGCGGGGAAGAGACCCAGTACTTC.

The gene calls are TRBV7-8 and TRBJ1-1; no reliable D call. Germline loops: CDR1 SGHVS, CDR2 FQNEAQ. The CDR3 runs to 11 residues. The V gene lost 7 bases and the J gene lost 5 bases, with 8 bases spanning the gap. CDR3 loop: CASTRGTEAFF. CDR3 coding DNA: TGTGCCAGCACCCGAGGGACTGAAGCTTTCTTT.

The CDR3 bases are TGTGCCAGCAGCTCCGGAGGGACTAGCGGGAGATCCTACGAGCAGTACTTC. Protein: CASSSGGTSGRSYEQYF. J is TRBJ2-7 and V is TRBV4-2; 14 bases map to TRBD2. Germline trimming cut 5 bases from V and 1 base from J; bases unmatched to any gene: 7. The CDR3 has 17 amino acids. Germline loops: CDR1 LGHNA, CDR2 YNFKEQ.

This rearrangement joins TRBV4-2 to TRBJ1-1; weak D call: TRBD1 (5 bases). Germline V lookup: CDR1 LGHNA, CDR2 YNFKEQ. CDR3 length equals 16 residues. Trimming pared 3 bases from V and 2 bases from J, leaving 16 bases between. This CDR3 is CASSQRAGTLNTEAFF. Written as DNA, the CDR3 is TGTGCCAGCAGCCAGAGGGCCGGGACTTTAAACACTGAAGCTTTCTTT.

This clone was seen only once. CDR3 nucleotide sequence: TGCGCCAGCAGCCAAGTTTCGGACGGCCGCACAGATACGCAGTATTTT. It codes for CASSQVSDGRTDTQYF. The chain couples TRBV4-3 to TRBJ2-3; D not certain. Trimming took off 1 base at V and 1 base at J, with 12 bases between the two ends. In germline, CDR1 is LGHNA, CDR2 YSLEER. The CDR3 sequence is 16 residues long.

Of note for this clone: One end of the junction does not line up with germline, which may come from a read error. The gene calls are TRBV4-3 and TRBJ1-1; D not resolved. Germline CDR1 is LGHNA and CDR2 is YSLEER. This CDR3 region has 13 residues. Here the CDR3 reads CASSQDSGRSSSF. CDR3 nucleotides: TGCGCCAGCAGCCAAGATAGTGGCCGTTCCTCGTCCTTT.

The V and J genes are TRBV21-1 and TRBJ2-4; the table calls TRBD1, which could not be checked here. TRBV21-1 has pseudogene status. The CDR3 is made up of 17 amino acids. The CDR3 DNA follows: TGTGCCAGCAGCGCACCGGGACAGGGGGTTTCCAAATACATTCAGTACTTC. Its protein is CASSAPGQGVSKYIQYF.

The gene calls are TRBV13 and TRBJ2-1; TRBD2 matches at 7 bases. CDR1 is PRHDT, CDR2 FYEKMQ, per germline (reference sequence). V shed 2 bases, J shed 3 bases, and the junction held 13 bases outside the gene matches. This CDR3 spans 18 amino acids. CDR3 sequence: CASSLRGKLARSYNEQFF. Here the CDR3 DNA reads TGTGCCAGCAGCTTAAGAGGAAAACTAGCGAGGAGCTACAATGAGCAGTTCTTC.

The chain recombines TRBV27 with TRBJ2-3; D is possibly TRBD1 (7 bases). CDR3 length equals 16 residues. Germline values: CDR1 MNHEY, CDR2 SMNVEV (reference sequence). V lost 6 bases and J lost 2, with 18 bases in between. In nucleotides, the CDR3 is TGTGCCAGCAGCCCCGGGCGGGGACAGATCACAGATACGCAGTATTTT. Its protein is CASSPGRGQITDTQYF.

This chain joins TRBV6-2 or TRBV6-3 and TRBJ1-5; 7 nucleotides line up with TRBD1. The J segment lost 3 bases and the V segment lost 5 bases, leaving 4 bases of the junction unmatched. The CDR3 spans 14 residues. Germline values: CDR1 MNHEY, CDR2 SVGEGT. CDR3 sequence reads: CASSQDRNNQPQHF. The CDR3 DNA sequence: TGTGCCAGCAGTCAGGACAGGAACAATCAGCCCCAGCATTTT.

This chain joins TRBV5-4 and TRBJ1-6, with TRBD1 identical over 8 bases. With V trimmed by 2 bases and J by 7 bases, 5 bases remained unmatched. The CDR3 length is 15 residues. Germline V lookup: CDR1 SGHNT, CDR2 YYREEE (reference sequence). In DNA, the CDR3 is TGTGCCAGCAGCTTAAAACAGGGGGTCAATTCACCCCTCCACTTT. This gives the protein CASSLKQGVNSPLHF.

V gene TRBV25-1 combines with J gene TRBJ1-1, with 7 bases lining up with TRBD1. Germline lookup yields CDR1 MGHDK and CDR2 SYGVNS. The CDR3 consists of 16 residues. With 0 bases clipped from V and 6 bases from J, the junction kept 10 bases outside the gene matches. DNA of the CDR3: TGTGCCAGCAGTGAATATGAATTCTTAGGGGGCTCTGAAGCTTTCTTT. This gives the protein CASSEYEFLGGSEAFF.

The CDR3 coding sequence is TGTGCCAGCAGCCGCAGCGGGGGCCTACAAGAGACCCAGTACTTC. Translation gives CASSRSGGLQETQYF. This rearrangement joins TRBV7-2 to TRBJ2-5, with 8 bases fitting TRBD2. The germline CDR1 and CDR2 sequences are SGHTA and FQGNSA. Germline trimming cut 5 bases from V and 2 bases from J; bases unmatched to any gene: 7. The CDR3 extends over 15 amino acids.